The 21 T cell receptor beta chains in this list originate from one sample, sequenced in a study of cytomegalovirus exposure and HLA in healthy donors. The PCR employed 60 Vbeta primers together with 13 Jbeta primers. The repertoire was sequenced with immunoSEQ multiplex PCR; TCRdb's copy has only in-frame clones and lacks some. This sample has approximately 150,000 clones, with 60% to 80% found just once. Sequenced sample: PBMCs. These receptors were taken from a male donor in good health and CMV-seronegative.

About this clone itself: Additional DNA sequences in this sample encode the identical CDR3. The V call is TRBV19, the J call TRBJ2-7; D gene unclear. The CDR3 sequence is 15 residues long. V was clipped by 9 bases and J by 2 bases, with 20 bases between them. Germline-derived CDR1 and CDR2 are LNHDA and SQIVND (reference sequence). CDR3 in amino acids: CASSAHRIFPYEQYF. As DNA, the CDR3 is TGTGCCAGCAGTGCCCACAGAATCTTCCCCTACGAGCAGTACTTC.

The rearrangement links TRBV5-1 to TRBJ2-3; TRBD1 matches at 8 bases. Germline lookup yields CDR1 SGHRS and CDR2 YFSETQ. The CDR3 runs 16 residues. The V segment lost 0 bases and the J segment 3 bases; nucleotides outside the gene matches: 6. This chain's CDR3 is CASSLETGARTDTQYF. The CDR3 DNA reads TGCGCCAGCAGCTTGGAGACAGGGGCTAGAACAGATACGCAGTATTTT.

A few counts support this clone. The chain is built from TRBV11-1 and TRBJ2-3; 12 nucleotides line up with TRBD2. The CDR3 has 17 amino acids. The germline V gene has CDR1 SGHAT and CDR2 FQDESV (reference sequence). V trimming: 3 bases; J trimming: 2 bases; junction bases outside the gene matches: 6. This CDR3 is CASSFLTSGGSTDTQYF. CDR3 nucleotide sequence: TGTGCCAGCAGCTTCCTAACTAGCGGGGGGTCCACAGATACGCAGTATTTT. Complete variable domain (other parts from reference TRBV11-1 and TRBJ2-3): EAEVAQSPRYKITEKSQAVAFWCDPISGHATLYWYRQILGQGPELLVQFQDESVVDDSQLPKDRFSAERLKGVDSTLKIQPAELGDSAMYLCASSFLTSGGSTDTQYFGPGTRLTVL.

The chain is built from TRBV30 and TRBJ1-1; 9 bases align to TRBD1. V lost 2 bases, J lost 5 bases, and 6 bases stayed unmatched. Germline V gene lookup returns CDR1 GTSNPN and CDR2 SVGIG (reference sequence). This CDR3 contains 14 residues. The CDR3 DNA follows: TGTGCCTGGAGTCATACAGGGGGCGAAACTGAAGCTTTCTTT. Encoded protein: CAWSHTGGETEAFF.

The chain links TRBV18 to TRBJ2-7; tentatively, D is TRBD1 (6 bases). The CDR3 totals 14 residues. The germline V gene has CDR1 KGHSH and CDR2 LQKENI. V was cut by 8 bases and J by 5 bases, with 19 bases left in between. The CDR3 is CASIPDTGFDEQYF. The CDR3 DNA sequence: TGTGCCAGCATCCCCGATACAGGGTTTGACGAGCAGTACTTC.

In its sample, this clone was seen a few times. The conserved phenylalanine or tryptophan is not found at the CDR3 terminus, so this likely reflects a read error. Because the CDR3's place on the DNA is in doubt, the DNA is left out and the CDR3 is given as listed by TCRdb. The chain is built from TRBV21-1 and TRBJ1-4; the table's TRBD1 call for D was not verified on the DNA. TRBV21-1 is flagged as a pseudogene. A total of 11 residues make up the CDR3, ends included. The CDR3 loop reads CASSNGGTGEE.

A few counts support this clone. The chain recombines TRBV11-2 with TRBJ2-1, with TRBD1 matching 8 bases. The length of the CDR3 is 15 residues. Germline V gene lookup returns CDR1 SGHAT and CDR2 FQNNGV. Trimming took 5 bases from V and 0 from J; bases not matched to a gene: 3. The CDR3 DNA follows: TGTGCCAGCAGCCTGGACAGGGACTCCTACAATGAGCAGTTCTTC. As protein: CASSLDRDSYNEQFF.

CDR3 sequence: CASGGVRDSNQPQHF. The CDR3 DNA sequence: TGTGCTAGTGGGGGGGTCCGGGACAGTAATCAGCCCCAGCATTTT. This chain joins TRBV12-5 and TRBJ1-5; 7 bases are a match to TRBD1. Germline loops: CDR1 LGHNT, CDR2 FRNRAP. The V gene end was trimmed by 6 bases and the J gene end by 4 bases; junction bases not matched to a gene: 9. The CDR3 consists of 15 residues. Variable domain in full (rest from reference TRBV12-5 and TRBJ1-5): DARVTQTPRHKVTEMGQEVTMRCQPILGHNTVFWYRQTMMQGLELLAYFRNRAPLDDSGMPKDRFSAEMPDATLATLKIQPSEPRDSAVYFCASGGVRDSNQPQHFGDGTRLSIL.

This sequence joins TRBV6-1 and TRBJ1-1, with D uncertain. The V end lost 7 bases, the J end lost 5 bases, and 8 bases lay between the germline ends. CDR3 length equals 11 residues. CDR1 MNHNS and CDR2 SASEGT come from the germline V gene. The CDR3 reads CASKARTEAFF. The CDR3 DNA reads TGTGCCAGCAAGGCTAGGACTGAAGCTTTCTTT.

The chain joins TRBV7-2 to TRBJ1-1; D might be TRBD1 (6 bases). There are 14 residues in the CDR3. Between the trimmed V and J ends, which lost 1 base and 4 bases, there was a span of 10 bases. Germline V CDR1 and CDR2: SGHTA, FQGNSA. The CDR3 loop reads CASSLGGRGTEAFF. CDR3 DNA sequence: TGTGCCAGCAGCTTAGGGGGGCGCGGCACTGAAGCTTTCTTT.

V and J are TRBV5-1 and TRBJ1-5; the D gene is possibly TRBD1 (5 bases). Trimming removed 0 bases from V and 2 bases from J, with 9 bases in between. There are 15 residues in the CDR3. Germline V gene lookup returns CDR1 SGHRS and CDR2 YFSETQ. The CDR3 protein is CASSLGQPGNQPQHF. The DNA for the CDR3 is TGCGCCAGCAGCTTGGGACAGCCGGGCAATCAGCCCCAGCATTTT. The full variable domain, its missing parts supplied by reference TRBV5-1 and TRBJ1-5, is KAGVTQTPRYLIKTRGQQVTLSCSPISGHRSVSWYQQTPGQGLQFLFEYFSETQRNKGNFPGRFSGRQFSNSRSEMNVSTLELGDSALYLCASSLGQPGNQPQHFGDGTRLSIL.

The V call is TRBV19, the J call TRBJ1-5, with D possibly being TRBD1 (6 bases). The CDR3 totals 15 residues. Trimming stripped 11 bases from V and 3 bases from J, with 20 bases between. The germline V gene encodes CDR1 LNHDA and CDR2 SQIVND (reference sequence). This CDR3 reads CAANPRTGLNQPQHF. The CDR3 DNA reads as TGTGCCGCCAACCCCCGAACAGGGCTCAATCAGCCCCAGCATTTT.

This chain uses TRBV28 with TRBJ2-5, with D tentatively TRBD2 (6 bases). The V and J ends lost 2 bases and 2 bases respectively, with 15 bases between them. The CDR3 sequence is 16 residues long. The germline V gene encodes CDR1 MDHEN and CDR2 SYDVKM. CDR3 bases: TGTGCCAGCAGTTTACTAGGCGGGGTTATACAAGAGACCCAGTACTTC. Translating it yields CASSLLGGVIQETQYF.

This clone was seen more than once but under ten times. The rearrangement links TRBV7-9 to TRBJ1-5, with D tentatively TRBD1 (5 bases). The germline CDR1 and CDR2 sequences are SEHNR and FQNEAQ (reference sequence). The V end lost 1 base, the J end lost 8 bases, and 15 bases lay between the germline ends. The CDR3 spans 15 residues. The CDR3 reads CASSLGVRGLEPQHF. The CDR3 region has the DNA TGTGCCAGCAGCTTAGGGGTGCGGGGCCTGGAGCCCCAGCATTTT.

V is TRBV6-6 and J is TRBJ2-2; 8 bases match TRBD1. The germline gives CDR1 MNHNY, CDR2 SVGAGI (reference sequence). This CDR3 spans 15 amino acids. J lost 5 bases, V lost 2 bases, and 4 bases had no gene match. The CDR3 nucleotides are TGTGCCAGCAGTTACGGAACAGGGGGGACCGGGGAGCTGTTTTTT. Its translation is CASSYGTGGTGELFF.

This rearrangement joins TRBV5-1 to TRBJ2-7, with D possibly being TRBD1 (6 bases). Trimming stripped 0 bases from V and 3 bases from J, with 13 bases between. This CDR3 region has 15 residues. Germline CDR1 is SGHRS and CDR2 is YFSETQ. CDR3 coding DNA: TGCGCCAGCAGCTTGGACCTGGGGGCGGTCTACGAGCAGTACTTC. Encoded protein: CASSLDLGAVYEQYF.

The table lists this clone with a count of one. The rearrangement links TRBV15 to TRBJ2-1, with 7 bases fitting TRBD2. The CDR3 runs 15 residues. Trimming took 11 bases from V and 4 from J; bases not matched to a gene: 14. Germline V CDR1 and CDR2: LNHNV, YYDKDF (reference sequence). The CDR3 sequence: CAAKETGGLYNEQFF. The CDR3 DNA reads as TGTGCCGCCAAAGAGACGGGAGGCTTATACAATGAGCAGTTCTTC.

The chain employs TRBV27 and TRBJ2-1, with 9 positions matching TRBD2. The length of the CDR3 is 15 residues. Unmatched junction bases numbered 9, after V lost 2 bases and J lost 10 bases. The germline V gene encodes CDR1 MNHEY and CDR2 SMNVEV (reference sequence). CDR3 sequence (DNA): TGTGCCAGCAGTTTAGTGGCGGGGGGGCTGTCGGAGCAGTTCTTC. This codes for CASSLVAGGLSEQFF.

In regard to this clone: Distinct nucleotide sequences in the sample also encode this CDR3. The chain combines TRBV29-1 with TRBJ2-1; D may be TRBD1 (5 bases). Germline values: CDR1 SQVTM, CDR2 ANQGSEA. Trimming removed 3 bases at V and 4 bases at J, with 7 bases between. This CDR3 has 12 amino acids. The DNA for the CDR3 is TGCAGCGTTGAGGCAGGGTACAATGAGCAGTTCTTC. This sequence encodes CSVEAGYNEQFF.

This chain links TRBV27 with TRBJ2-7, with 7 nucleotides matching TRBD2. J was trimmed by 1 base and V by 8 bases; bases with no gene match: 8. Germline CDR1 and CDR2: MNHEY and SMNVEV (reference sequence). The CDR3 totals 14 residues. The CDR3: CASEGLLGSYEQYF. CDR3 sequence (DNA): TGTGCCAGCGAGGGACTATTAGGGTCCTACGAGCAGTACTTC.

V and J are TRBV30 and TRBJ2-1; tentative D call: TRBD2 (5 bases). This CDR3 region has 12 residues. V lost 0 bases and J 8 bases, leaving 8 bases between the germline ends. CDR1 and CDR2 from the germline V gene are GTSNPN and SVGIG (reference sequence). The CDR3 DNA sequence: TGTGCCTGGAGTGTACTAGAAGATGAGCAGTTCTTC. Amino acids: CAWSVLEDEQFF. The full variable domain, with the rest looked up from reference TRBV30 and TRBJ2-1, is SQTIHQWPATLVQPVGSPLSLECTVEGTSNPNLYWYRQAAGRGLQLLFYSVGIGQISSEVPQNLSASRPQDRQFILSSKKLLLSDSGFYLCAWSVLEDEQFFGPGTRLTVL.